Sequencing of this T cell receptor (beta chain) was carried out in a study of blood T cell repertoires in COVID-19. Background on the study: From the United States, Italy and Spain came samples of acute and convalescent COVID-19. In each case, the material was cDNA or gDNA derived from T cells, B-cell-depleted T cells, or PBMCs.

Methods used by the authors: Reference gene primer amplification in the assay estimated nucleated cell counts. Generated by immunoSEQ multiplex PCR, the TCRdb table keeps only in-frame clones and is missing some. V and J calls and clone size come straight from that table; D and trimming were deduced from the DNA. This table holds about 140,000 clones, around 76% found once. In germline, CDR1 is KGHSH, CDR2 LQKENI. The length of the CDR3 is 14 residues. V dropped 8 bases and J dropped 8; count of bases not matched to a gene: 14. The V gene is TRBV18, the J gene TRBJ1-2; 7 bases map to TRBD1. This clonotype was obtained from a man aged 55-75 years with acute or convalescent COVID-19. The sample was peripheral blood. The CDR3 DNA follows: TGTGCCAGCCGACCGATGGCAGGGGGACAGGGCTACACCTTC. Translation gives CASRPMAGGQGYTF.